These T cell receptor beta chains were read from a single sample in a study of shared clonotypes between healthy human individuals. Profiled with immunoSEQ multiplex PCR; TCRdb holds only in-frame clones, not every one. Here the sample spans fewer than 1.4 million clones, 78% being singletons. The sample was memory CD4+ T cells from PBMCs. All receptors derive from a man between 18 and 29 years old in good health. Some clones in this sample may be carry-over from other donors' samples. Each CDR3 is given with its conserved first and last residue. The order of the fields is J gene, clone size, V gene, D gene, CDR3 DNA, CDR3 protein. A D gene is named only where the DNA matches it firmly. The size field is filled for only some rows; it gives once, few, many or a size class.

TRBJ2-1 | - | TRBV2 | TRBD2 | TGTGCCAGCCGGGGGAGGGATGAGCAGTTCTTC | CASRGRDEQFF
TRBJ1-1 | - | TRBV2 | - | TGTGCCAGCAAAACGGGGCCCACTGAAGCTTTCTTT | CASKTGPTEAFF
TRBJ1-3 | once | TRBV29-1 | - | TGCAGCGTTGAAGATCGGCAGAAGGACACCATATATTTT | CSVEDRQKDTIYF
TRBJ2-7 | - | TRBV11-2 | TRBD1 | TGTGCCAGCAGCTCGGGACAGGGCTGGGAGCAGTACTTC | CASSSGQGWEQYF
TRBJ2-5 | - | TRBV27 | - | TGTGCCAGCAGTTTATCGCGCGGCCAAGAGACCCAGTACTTC | CASSLSRGQETQYF
TRBJ2-1 | - | TRBV14 | - | TGTGCCAGCAGCCCGGGACTGAATTACAATGAGCAGTTCTTC | CASSPGLNYNEQFF
TRBJ2-5 | few | TRBV7-3 | - | TGTGCCAGCAGCTTAACCGGGGGAGAGGAGACCCAGTACTTC | CASSLTGGEETQYF
TRBJ1-3 | - | TRBV2 | - | TGTGCCAGCACGAGCATCTCTGGAAACACCATATATTTT | CASTSISGNTIYF
TRBJ2-7 | few | TRBV6-1 | TRBD2 | TGTGCCAGCATCACTAGCGGGAGACCACCTTACGAGCAGTACTTC | CASITSGRPPYEQYF
TRBJ2-2 | once | TRBV5-1 | TRBD2 | TGCGCCAGCAGCACCTGGACTAGCGGAAACACCGGGGAGCTGTTTTTT | CASSTWTSGNTGELFF
TRBJ2-5 | - | TRBV5-8 | TRBD2 | TGTGCCAGCAGCTCCGGACTAGCGGGAGTAAAGACCCAGTACTTC | CASSSGLAGVKTQYF
TRBJ1-2 | - | TRBV10-3 | - | TGTGCCATCACTCCCCGTGAGAATAGCTTTAACTATGGCTACACCTTC | CAITPRENSFNYGYTF
TRBJ2-5 | - | TRBV6-1 | - | TGTGCCAGCAGCTCGGGACATTCTTCGGGGACCCAGTACTTC | CASSSGHSSGTQYF
TRBJ2-3 | - | TRBV10-3 | TRBD2 | TGTGCCATCAGTGTAGCGGGAGTAGTAGATACGCAGTATTTT | CAISVAGVVDTQYF
TRBJ1-6 | - | TRBV5-6 | TRBD1 | TGTGCCAGCAGCTTGATTGACAGGGATAATTCACCCCTCCACTTT | CASSLIDRDNSPLHF
TRBJ2-7 | - | TRBV23-1 | - | TGCGCCAGCAGTCAATTTAATCCAGGGCCGCACTACGAGCAGTACTTC | CASSQFNPGPHYEQYF
TRBJ1-1 | many | TRBV27 | TRBD1 | TGTGCCAGCAGTTTAAGGGCAGGGGGCACGGGCACTGAAGCTTTCTTT | CASSLRAGGTGTEAFF
TRBJ2-2 | - | TRBV11-2 | - | TGTGCCAGCAGCTCTCTCCGGAGGGTCACCGGGGAGCTGTTTTTT | CASSSLRRVTGELFF
TRBJ1-1 | - | TRBV28 | - | TGTGCCAGCAGTTCCTGGGTCTTACGGGGCGAAGCTTTCTTT | CASSSWVLRGEAFF
TRBJ1-2 | - | TRBV29-1 | - | TGCAGCGTTGAGAGAAACTATGGCTACACCTTC | CSVERNYGYTF
TRBJ1-3 | few | TRBV2 | - | TGTGCCAGCAGTGCCGCCCGTGGCTCTGGAAACACCATATATTTT | CASSAARGSGNTIYF
TRBJ1-1 | - | TRBV5-1 | TRBD1 | TGCGCCAGCAGCTTAAGGCAAGGGGGCGCGGAGACTGAAGCTTTCTTT | CASSLRQGGAETEAFF
TRBJ2-5 | - | TRBV5-1 | TRBD1 | TGCGCCAGCAGCTACCAGGGGGACGGAGAGACCCAGTACTTC | CASSYQGDGETQYF
TRBJ2-1 | - | TRBV5-1 | - | TGCGCCAGCGGAGCTCAGGACTACTACAATGAGCAGTTCTTC | CASGAQDYYNEQFF
TRBJ1-5 | - | TRBV10-3 | - | TGTGCCCACCAGGGAGGGGAGGGTCAGCCCCAGCATTTT | CAHQGGEGQPQHF
TRBJ2-5 | - | TRBV5-1 | TRBD2 | TGCGCCAGCAGCTTGGTCACTAGCGGCCAAGAGACCCAGTACTTC | CASSLVTSGQETQYF
TRBJ1-1 | - | TRBV29-1 | - | TGCAGCGTTGAATGGGGAGCGCAGGCGCATGAAGCTTTCTTT | CSVEWGAQAHEAFF
TRBJ1-1 | - | TRBV11-2 | - | TGTGCCAGCAGCTTTCCTAGGAGCTCGGAAGCTTTCTTT | CASSFPRSSEAFF
TRBJ2-1 | - | TRBV5-1 | TRBD2 | TGCGCCAGCAGCGCTACTAGCGGGAGGCTGGATGAGCAGTTCTTC | CASSATSGRLDEQFF
TRBJ2-3 | - | TRBV9 | TRBD2 | TGTGCCAGCAGCGTAGGGACTAGCGCCTACACAGATACGCAGTATTTT | CASSVGTSAYTDTQYF
TRBJ1-1 | - | TRBV18 | TRBD1 | TGTGCCAGCTCACCCCCTGGACAGGGCGGCTCTGAAGCTTTCTTT | CASSPPGQGGSEAFF
TRBJ2-1 | - | TRBV6-1 | TRBD2 | TGTGCCAGCAGTGTAGCGGGAGGGAACTACAATGAGCAGTTCTTC | CASSVAGGNYNEQFF
TRBJ2-1 | - | TRBV10-1 | TRBD1 | TGCGCCAGCAGCGGAGGGACAGGGAACTACAATGAGCAGTTCTTC | CASSGGTGNYNEQFF
TRBJ1-1 | few | TRBV4-2 | - | TGTGCCAGCAGCCAGGGGGGGAGGGACACCGGCGAAGCTTTCTTT | CASSQGGRDTGEAFF
TRBJ2-5 | - | TRBV7-9 | - | TGTGCCAGCAGCTTAGCAGCCAGCCGGGAAGGGGAGACCCAGTACTTC | CASSLAASREGETQYF
TRBJ2-1 | - | TRBV11-3 | TRBD1 | TGTGCCAGCAGCTTAGAAGGGACAGGTTACCATGAGCAGTTCTTC | CASSLEGTGYHEQFF
TRBJ1-2 | - | TRBV11-2 | TRBD1 | TGTGCCAGCAGCGGTCGGGACAGGGGCATATATGGCTACACCTTC | CASSGRDRGIYGYTF
TRBJ2-1 | many | TRBV7-2 | - | TGTGCCAGCAGCTCCGCCCGGGACTTGGTGAACAATGAGCAGTTCTTC | CASSSARDLVNNEQFF
TRBJ2-5 | - | TRBV5-1 | - | TGCGCCAGCAGCGCCACAGGGATGGAGACCCAGTACTTC | CASSATGMETQYF
TRBJ1-1 | - | TRBV4-1 | - | TGCGCCAGCAGCCGAGACGGGACGGTTGAAGCTTTCTTT | CASSRDGTVEAFF
TRBJ1-5 | - | TRBV19 | - | TGTGCCAGTAGTATAAGGCTAAATCAGCCCCAGCATTTT | CASSIRLNQPQHF
TRBJ2-7 | - | TRBV12-2 | - | TGTGCAAGTCGCTCTCAAGATCGGACCCGAGTGGAGGAACAGTACTTC | CASRSQDRTRVEEQYF
TRBJ2-1 | - | TRBV4-1 | TRBD2 | TGCGCCAGCAGCCAAGCGGTTCTAGCGGGAGTATACAATGAGCAGTTCTTC | CASSQAVLAGVYNEQFF
TRBJ2-3 | - | TRBV10-2 | - | TGCGCCAGCAAAGAACTAGTTACAGATACGCAGTATTTT | CASKELVTDTQYF
TRBJ2-2 | - | TRBV6-5 | - | TGTGCCAGCAGCTATCGGGGGCTAACCGGGGAGCTGTTTTTT | CASSYRGLTGELFF
TRBJ2-1 | - | TRBV5-4 | - | TGTGCCAGCAGCCATTCTGACAATGAGCAGTTCTTC | CASSHSDNEQFF
TRBJ1-2 | few | TRBV6-5 | - | TGTGCCAGCAGCCCGTCAGGGTTGGCCTATGGCTACACCTTC | CASSPSGLAYGYTF
TRBJ2-3 | - | TRBV6-6 | - | TGTGCCAGCAGTCCCGGTTGGACAGCTAGCACAGATACGCAGTATTTT | CASSPGWTASTDTQYF
TRBJ1-5 | - | TRBV28 | - | TGTGCCAGCCACCGGGGCGTTCAGCCCCAGCATTTT | CASHRGVQPQHF
TRBJ1-3 | - | TRBV7-6 | - | TGTGCCAGCAGCTTTGGGACTTCTGGAAACACCATATATTTT | CASSFGTSGNTIYF
TRBJ2-5 | - | TRBV27 | - | TGTGCCAGCAGTTTTCGCGGGGTGGAAGGGACAGTGAGAGAGACCCAGTACTTC | CASSFRGVEGTVRETQYF
TRBJ1-1 | - | TRBV2 | - | TGTGCCAGCTTAGCAGCCACTGAAGCTTTCTTT | CASLAATEAFF
TRBJ2-7 | many | TRBV28 | - | TGTGCCAGCAGCCCTCGTTTTCGCAGGGAGTACGAGCAGTACTTC | CASSPRFRREYEQYF
TRBJ1-5 | - | TRBV28 | TRBD1 | TGTGCCAGCTCGGAAGCACAGGGGAATAGCAATCAGCCCCAGCATTTT | CASSEAQGNSNQPQHF
TRBJ1-1 | - | TRBV7-3 | - | TGTGCCAGCAGCTACGGGCCTTCGAACACTGAAGCTTTCTTT | CASSYGPSNTEAFF
TRBJ1-2 | - | TRBV11-2 | - | TGTGCCAGCAGCCAAGGGACTGGTGGCTACACCTTC | CASSQGTGGYTF